The clone carrying this T cell receptor (beta chain) was detected once. Its antigen is as yet unknown. Nominally healthy donors were sampled, though unrecorded immune exposures were likely. The sample belongs to a study of cytomegalovirus exposure and HLA in healthy donors. Regarding the study as a whole: As a later analysis showed, several of the most significant clusters appeared to be linked to common viral pathogens. Within an earlier analysis, most TCR beta V segments proved productive either about 90% or about 30% of the time.

The trim removed 0 bases at V and 8 bases at J, leaving 4 bases unmatched. From germline, CDR1 is ENHRY and CDR2 SYGVKD. The CDR3 runs to 15 residues. Use of 60 Vbeta and 13 Jbeta primers characterized the PCR. Method: immunoSEQ multiplex PCR; TCRdb's copy keeps in-frame clones and lacks some. The sample includes 90,000 to 120,000 clones, about three quarters of them seen just once. This chain links TRBV10-3 with TRBJ2-2; 9 bases align to TRBD1. Material for sequencing was PBMCs. The clonotype comes from a man aged 30 to 45 in good health and CMV-seronegative. CDR3 protein: CAISESDRGRGELFF. Written as DNA, the CDR3 is TGTGCCATCAGTGAGTCTGACAGGGGGAGAGGGGAGCTGTTTTTT.